This T cell receptor beta chain was captured in a study of OX40 agonist ivuxolimab in advanced cancers. Notes on the research overall: Ivuxolimab, which targeted the costimulatory receptor OX40 (CD134), was an agonistic, fully human IgG2 monoclonal antibody. Intravenous ivuxolimab was administered to patients every 2 weeks at six dose levels: 0.01, 0.1, 0.3, 1.5, 3 and 10 mg/kg. Of the roughly 54 dose-escalation patients, hepatocellular carcinoma was present in around 20, melanoma in around 15, renal cell carcinoma in 9 and head and neck cancer in 9. The dose-escalation cohort was about 83% male with a mean age of about 65 years, ranging from 23 to 79. Prior anti-PD-1, anti-PD-L1 or anti-CTLA-4 therapy was permitted, and approximately 42% of dose-escalation patients had received checkpoint inhibitors. Partial responses occurred in three dose-escalation patients, of whom one had hepatocellular carcinoma and two had cutaneous melanoma. The purpose of peripheral TCRbeta sequencing was to test whether ivuxolimab changed TCR sequence diversity and led to clonal T-cell expansion. The paper covers the monotherapy dose-escalation part of the phase I ivuxolimab trial, which included N of about 50 patients. What the authors observed across the whole study: Low levels of normalized T-cell clonal expansion were also seen in some patients who did not respond. Clonal expansion of both CD4+ and CD8+ blood T cells was observed from baseline to week 6 at doses 0.1 to 3.0 mg/kg. The antigen specificity of the clonally expanded peripheral T cells was not determined. After ivuxolimab, CD8+ T cells had more expanded clones than CD4+ T cells on average. In the 0.1-3.0 mg/kg groups, partial responders were among the patients with the lowest normalized peripheral clonal expansion, particularly in CD8+ T cells.

To sequence the TCRbeta CDR3 region, genomic DNA was isolated from the sorted cells. The immunoSEQ Assay was used for sequencing of TCRbeta CDR3 regions. Imported from immuneACCESS, the table was reduced by TCRdb to in-frame sequences with V and J called. These copies leave out some clones; in studies compared against another copy, an unresolved V gene accounts for under half, and the cause of the remainder is not known. Present in this sample are tens of thousands of clones, 75% to 85% of which were seen just once. The top ten constitute around 8% of the sample. After removal of 1 base from V and 10 bases from J, the junction retains 7 bases not matched to a gene. From the cysteine through the phenylalanine, the CDR3 covers 16 amino acids. The entry retains the CDR3 DNA only, 48 bases that are in frame from base 1. CDR1 is given as SGHAT and CDR2 as FQNNGV, both from the germline V gene. This clone appeared once. No cognate antigen has been identified for it. Within one base of it there is no much larger clone, and no base qualities were kept.

Patients with autoimmune disease history or receiving systemic immunosuppression were excluded from the trial. In every dose cohort, peripheral blood was drawn for TCR sequencing at baseline, cycle 4 day 1, and cycle 7 day 1. The samples were drawn from a first-in-human, open-label, multicenter phase I dose-escalation trial of ivuxolimab. Adults with locally advanced or metastatic head and neck squamous cell, hepatocellular, melanoma or renal cell carcinoma were enrolled in the trial. Before TCR sequencing, CD4+ T cells and CD8+ T cells from peripheral blood were sorted into separate populations. Sequenced here: CD4+ or CD8+ T cells sorted from blood, sampled in a trial of the OX40 agonist ivuxolimab. This chain is built from TRBV11-2 and TRBJ2-1, with 13 bases matching TRBD2. The source is an adult with an advanced solid tumor such as melanoma, head and neck, liver or kidney cancer. The bases read TGTGCCAGCAGCTTAGTTACTAGCGGGGGGGCCAAAGAGCAGTTCTTC. Its amino acids are CASSLVTSGGAKEQFF. With the portions outside the CDR3 filled from the reference TRBV11-2 and TRBJ2-1 genes, the complete variable region becomes EAGVAQSPRYKIIEKRQSVAFWCNPISGHATLYWYQQILGQGPKLLIQFQNNGVVDDSQLPKDRFSAERLKGVDSTLKIQPAKLEDSAVYLCASSLVTSGGAKEQFFGPGTRLTVL.